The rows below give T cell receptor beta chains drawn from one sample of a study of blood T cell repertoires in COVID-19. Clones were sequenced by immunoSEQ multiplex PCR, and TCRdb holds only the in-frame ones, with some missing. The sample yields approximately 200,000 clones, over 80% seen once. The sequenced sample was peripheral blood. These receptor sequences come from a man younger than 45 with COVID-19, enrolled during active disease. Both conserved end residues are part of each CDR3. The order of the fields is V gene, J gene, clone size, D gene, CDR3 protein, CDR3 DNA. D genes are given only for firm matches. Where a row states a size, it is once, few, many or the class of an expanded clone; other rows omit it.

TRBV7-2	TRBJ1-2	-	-	CASSPTQWNGYTF	TGTGCCAGCAGCCCGACACAGTGGAATGGCTACACCTTC
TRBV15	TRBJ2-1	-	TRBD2	CATSTRLAGDNEQFF	TGTGCCACCAGCACTCGACTAGCGGGAGACAATGAGCAGTTCTTC
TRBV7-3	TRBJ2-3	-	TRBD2	CASSLTVRGLASTDTQYF	TGTGCCAGCAGCTTAACGGTCAGAGGACTAGCGAGCACAGATACGCAGTATTTT
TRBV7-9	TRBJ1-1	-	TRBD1	CASSASRGQKLNTEAFF	TGTGCCAGCAGCGCAAGCAGGGGGCAGAAGTTGAACACTGAAGCTTTCTTT
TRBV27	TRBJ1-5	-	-	CASSLIRGDQPQHF	TGTGCCAGCAGTTTAATCAGGGGTGACCAGCCCCAGCATTTT
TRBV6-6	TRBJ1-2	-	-	CASGEYGYTF	TGTGCCAGCGGGGAGTATGGCTACACCTTC
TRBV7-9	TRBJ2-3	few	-	CASSLSMDTQYF	TGTGCCAGCAGCTTATCTATGGATACGCAGTATTTT
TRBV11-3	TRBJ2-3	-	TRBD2	CASSKGTSGSSDTQYF	TGTGCCAGCAGCAAGGGGACTAGCGGGAGTTCAGATACGCAGTATTTT
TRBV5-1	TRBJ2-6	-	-	CASSLELRGKANVLTF	TGCGCCAGCAGCTTGGAGCTCAGGGGAAAGGCCAACGTCCTGACTTTC
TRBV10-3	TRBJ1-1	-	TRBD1	CAISGTGGGTEAFF	TGTGCCATCAGTGGGACAGGGGGCGGGACTGAAGCTTTCTTT
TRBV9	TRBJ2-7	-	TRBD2	CASSPGGGRAVEQYF	TGTGCCAGCAGCCCCGGGGGCGGGAGGGCTGTCGAGCAGTACTTC
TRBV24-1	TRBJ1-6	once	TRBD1	CATSDSGQGNSPLHF	TGTGCCACCAGTGATTCGGGACAGGGTAATTCACCCCTCCACTTT
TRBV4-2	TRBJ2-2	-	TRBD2	CASSPPRSGTAGELFF	TGTGCCAGCAGCCCTCCTCGGAGCGGGACGGCCGGGGAGCTGTTTTTT
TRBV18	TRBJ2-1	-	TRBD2	CASSPYSSGRDEQFF	TGTGCCAGCTCACCATATTCTAGCGGGAGGGATGAGCAGTTCTTC
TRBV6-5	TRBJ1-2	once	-	CASSYYNTETNYGYTF	TGTGCCAGCAGTTACTACAACACAGAAACTAACTATGGCTACACCTTC
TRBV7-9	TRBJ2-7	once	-	CASSAPGTATYEQYF	TGTGCCAGCAGCGCCCCAGGGACTGCAACATACGAGCAGTACTTC
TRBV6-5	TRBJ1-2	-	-	CASSYLPDRRYGYTF	TGTGCCAGCAGTTACTTACCCGACAGGCGTTATGGCTACACCTTC
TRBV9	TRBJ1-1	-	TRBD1	CASSVLTGGRGTEAFF	TGTGCCAGCAGCGTACTCACAGGGGGGCGCGGCACTGAAGCTTTCTTT
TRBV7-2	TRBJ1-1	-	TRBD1	CASSSQQGMGTEAFF	TGTGCCAGCAGCTCCCAACAGGGGATGGGCACTGAAGCTTTCTTT
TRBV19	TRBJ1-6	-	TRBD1	CATSKTGNNSPLHF	TGTGCCACCTCTAAGACAGGGAACAATTCACCCCTCCACTTT
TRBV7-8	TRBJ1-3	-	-	CASSLLARDGNTIYF	TGTGCCAGCAGCTTATTGGCCAGGGATGGAAACACCATATATTTT
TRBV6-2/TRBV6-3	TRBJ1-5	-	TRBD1	CASSKGQISNQPQHF	TGTGCCAGCAGCAAGGGACAGATTAGCAATCAGCCCCAGCATTTT
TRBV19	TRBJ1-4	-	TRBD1	CASSIRTGTGDEKLFF	TGTGCCAGTAGCATCAGAACCGGGACAGGGGATGAAAAACTGTTTTTT
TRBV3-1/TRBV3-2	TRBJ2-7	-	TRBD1	CASSPTSGGEQYF	TGTGCCAGCAGCCCGACCTCAGGGGGCGAGCAGTACTTC
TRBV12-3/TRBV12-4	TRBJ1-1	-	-	CASSMAGKAFF	TGTGCCAGCAGTATGGCGGGGAAAGCTTTCTTT
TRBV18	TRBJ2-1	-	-	CASSPEGVPYNEQFF	TGTGCCAGCTCACCAGAAGGGGTACCCTACAATGAGCAGTTCTTC
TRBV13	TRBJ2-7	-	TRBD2	CASSPGTSGGLRYEQYF	TGTGCCAGCAGCCCCGGGACTAGCGGGGGACTACGATACGAGCAGTACTTC
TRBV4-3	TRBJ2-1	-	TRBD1	CASSQSRDRVWQFF	TGCGCCAGCAGCCAATCCCGGGACAGGGTATGGCAGTTCTTC
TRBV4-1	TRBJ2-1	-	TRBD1	CASSQRPTGDNYNEQFF	TGCGCCAGCAGCCAAAGGCCGACAGGGGACAACTACAATGAGCAGTTCTTC
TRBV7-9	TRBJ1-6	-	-	CASSTQGSPLHF	TGTGCCAGCAGCACCCAGGGGTCACCCCTCCACTTT
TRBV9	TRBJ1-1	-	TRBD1	CASSVEGGQAGANTEAFF	TGTGCCAGCAGCGTAGAGGGGGGACAGGCAGGGGCGAACACTGAAGCTTTCTTT
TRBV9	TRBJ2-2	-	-	CASSSGVGGTGELFF	TGTGCCAGCAGCTCAGGAGTAGGGGGAACCGGGGAGCTGTTTTTT
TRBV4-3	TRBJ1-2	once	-	CASSQDTAGVLNGYTF	TGCGCCAGCAGCCAAGATACCGCAGGGGTTTTAAATGGCTACACCTTC
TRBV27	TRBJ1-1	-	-	CASSSQQVMNTEAFF	TGTGCCAGCAGTTCCCAACAGGTAATGAACACTGAAGCTTTCTTT
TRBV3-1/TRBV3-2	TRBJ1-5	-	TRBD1	CASSLGQPNQPQHF	TGTGCCAGCAGCCTGGGACAGCCGAATCAGCCCCAGCATTTT
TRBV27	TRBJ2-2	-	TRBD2	CASSFSPVLAGGRTGELFF	TGTGCCAGCAGTTTTTCCCCGGTACTAGCGGGGGGGCGGACCGGGGAGCTGTTTTTT
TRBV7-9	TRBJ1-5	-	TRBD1	CASSLAPPGQGEDQPQHF	TGTGCCAGCAGCTTAGCACCCCCCGGACAGGGGGAGGATCAGCCCCAGCATTTT
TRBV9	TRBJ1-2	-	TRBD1	CASRDRNYGYTF	TGTGCCAGCAGGGACAGGAACTATGGCTACACCTTC
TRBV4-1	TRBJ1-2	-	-	CASSQGYIQGPYGYTF	TGCGCCAGCAGCCAAGGGTACATCCAGGGGCCCTATGGCTACACCTTC
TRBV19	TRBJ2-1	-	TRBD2	CASSLRSGRAYNEQFF	TGTGCCAGTAGCCTTCGTAGCGGGAGGGCCTACAATGAGCAGTTCTTC
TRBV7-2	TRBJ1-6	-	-	CASSLRQSYNSPLHF	TGTGCCAGCAGCCTTCGACAGTCTTATAATTCACCCCTCCACTTT
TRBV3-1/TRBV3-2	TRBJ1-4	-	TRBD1	CASSKSGTGKATNEKLFF	TGTGCCAGCAGCAAGTCCGGGACAGGAAAAGCAACTAATGAAAAACTGTTTTTT
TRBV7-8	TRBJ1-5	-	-	CASSLAGEWQPQHF	TGTGCCAGCAGCTTAGCCGGGGAGTGGCAGCCCCAGCATTTT
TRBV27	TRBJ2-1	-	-	CASSILYNNEQFF	TGTGCCAGCAGTATACTCTATAACAATGAGCAGTTCTTC
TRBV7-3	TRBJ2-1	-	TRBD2	CASSLVGPSGNEQFF	TGTGCCAGCAGCTTAGTAGGGCCTAGCGGCAATGAGCAGTTCTTC
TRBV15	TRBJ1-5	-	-	CATSIAAGINQPQHF	TGTGCCACCAGCATCGCCGCGGGGATCAATCAGCCCCAGCATTTT
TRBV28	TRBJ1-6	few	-	CASSWSLRPLHF	TGTGCCAGCAGTTGGTCACTGAGGCCCCTCCACTTT
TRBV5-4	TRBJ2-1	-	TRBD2	CASSLEGLAGRYEQFF	TGTGCCAGCAGCTTGGAGGGCCTAGCGGGACGTTATGAGCAGTTCTTC
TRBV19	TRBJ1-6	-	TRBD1	CASSAPTGNYNSPLHF	TGTGCCAGTAGTGCCCCGACAGGGAACTATAATTCACCCCTCCACTTT
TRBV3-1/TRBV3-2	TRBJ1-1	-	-	CASSQDPQARNTEAFF	TGTGCCAGCAGCCAAGATCCCCAGGCCCGGAACACTGAAGCTTTCTTT